The 31 T cell receptor beta chains below all came from one sample that was sequenced in a study of OX40 agonist ivuxolimab in advanced cancers. TCRdb's table, derived via immunoSEQ multiplex PCR, lists solely in-frame clones and lacks some. This table holds some 28,000 clones, around 86% found once. The sequences come from CD4+ or CD8+ T cells sorted from blood, collected in a trial of the OX40 agonist ivuxolimab. Receptors were obtained from an adult with an advanced solid tumor such as melanoma, head and neck, liver or kidney cancer.

This chain uses TRBV29-1 with TRBJ2-2; 8 positions match TRBD1. CDR1 is SQVTM, CDR2 ANQGSEA, per germline. The CDR3 has 15 amino acids. Trimming cost V 7 bases and J 0 bases; bases outside gene matches: 7. CDR3 DNA: TGCAGCGCCGGACAGGGTCCCGCGAACACCGGGGAGCTGTTTTTT. Translated: CSAGQGPANTGELFF.

The V gene is TRBV5-8, the J gene TRBJ2-3, with D possibly matching TRBD2 (5 bases). Looked up from germline, CDR1 is SGHTS and CDR2 is YDEGEE. Trimming left V 5 bases short and J 10 bases short, with 14 bases between. This CDR3 contains 12 residues. The CDR3 nucleotides are TGTGCCAGCAGTCACGGGGTACTGGCGCAGTATTTT. This gives the protein CASSHGVLAQYF.

V is TRBV19 and J is TRBJ1-1; D remains ambiguous. This CDR3 region has 13 residues. V gave up 4 bases and J gave up 2 bases, with 8 bases separating them. Looked up from germline, CDR1 is LNHDA and CDR2 is SQIVND (reference sequence). The DNA of the CDR3 is TGTGCCAGTAGTAAATACTTTAACACTGAAGCTTTCTTT. This gives the protein CASSKYFNTEAFF.

The V call is TRBV5-6, the J call TRBJ2-7; D remains unclear. V was shortened by 7 bases and J by 2 bases, with 16 bases between the two germline ends. Germline assignment: CDR1 SGHDT and CDR2 YYEEEE. The CDR3 has 14 residues. Written as DNA, the CDR3 is TGTGCCAGCTATAACGGCGGCACCGCCTACGAGCAGTACTTC. It encodes CASYNGGTAYEQYF.

The gene calls are TRBV7-9 and TRBJ1-2; weak D call: TRBD1 (6 bases). V was trimmed by 1 base and J by 9 bases, leaving 12 bases between them. The CDR3 is made up of 13 amino acids. From germline, CDR1 is SEHNR and CDR2 FQNEAQ (reference sequence). CDR3 DNA: TGTGCCAGCAGCTTAGGGACAGCGCGTAGCTACACCTTC. Amino acid sequence: CASSLGTARSYTF.

The chain couples TRBV27 to TRBJ1-6; D gene ambiguous. Trimming left V 3 bases short and J 0 bases short, with 6 bases between. The CDR3 runs to 15 residues. The germline V gene has CDR1 MNHEY and CDR2 SMNVEV (reference sequence). In DNA, the CDR3 is TGTGCCAGCAGTTTTGAGAGCTCCTATAATTCACCCCTCCACTTT. It is translated as CASSFESSYNSPLHF.

As for this clone: An end of the junction does not agree with germline; a read error may underlie this. The chain links TRBV5-1 to TRBJ2-1; D is undetermined. Per the germline V gene, CDR1 is SGHRS and CDR2 is YFSETQ. This CDR3 has 15 amino acids. The CDR3 DNA reads as TGCGCCGGCAGCTTGTACTCGGGTTCCTACAATGAGCAGTTCTTC. Its translation: CAGSLYSGSYNEQFF.

This chain uses TRBV7-8 with TRBJ1-3; no clear D gene. The ends were cut back, 2 bases at V and 0 bases at J, with 11 bases in the middle. Per the germline V gene, CDR1 is SGHVS and CDR2 is FQNEAQ. The CDR3 length is 16 residues. CDR3 loop: CASSLSGQSSGNTIYF. CDR3 DNA sequence: TGTGCCAGCAGCTTAAGTGGCCAGAGCTCTGGAAACACCATATATTTT.

The gene calls are TRBV7-9 and TRBJ2-7, with 11 bases matching TRBD1. Germline CDR1 and CDR2: SEHNR and FQNEAQ (reference sequence). The CDR3 runs 15 residues. V trimming: 5 bases; J trimming: 3 bases; junction bases outside the gene matches: 6. CDR3 DNA sequence: TGTGCCAGCAGCCCGAGCGGGACAGGGGGCTACGAGCAGTACTTC. Translated: CASSPSGTGGYEQYF.

This clone is labeled as large. This chain joins TRBV6-1 and TRBJ1-1; D might be TRBD1 (5 bases). The V gene's germline CDR1 is MNHNS and CDR2 SASEGT. V was pared by 8 bases and J by 1 base, with 11 bases between. There are 13 residues in the CDR3. For the CDR3, the DNA is TGTGCCAGCGGTTGGGGACCGAACACTGAAGCTTTCTTT. Encoded protein: CASGWGPNTEAFF.

The rearrangement links TRBV19 to TRBJ2-7; D is perhaps TRBD2 (6 bases). V was trimmed by 8 bases and J by 6 bases, leaving 32 bases between them. Germline V gene sequence: CDR1 LNHDA, CDR2 SQIVND (reference sequence). This CDR3 is built from 18 residues. The DNA for the CDR3 is TGTGCCAGTTCGGGAGCTGGGGCGGACTGGAGCCCAACAGCCGAGCAGTACTTC. Protein: CASSGAGADWSPTAEQYF.

The CDR3 is CASRPPTLSGGYTF. The CDR3 DNA reads as TGTGCCAGCAGACCCCCCACCTTGTCCGGTGGCTACACCTTC. The V and J genes are TRBV6-8 and TRBJ1-2; D not certain. The CDR3 covers 14 residues. Germline loops: CDR1 MNHGY, CDR2 SAAAGT. V dropped 6 bases and J dropped 7 bases, with 18 bases sitting between them.

J is TRBJ2-7 and V is TRBV5-4, with D tentatively TRBD2 (5 bases). V was pared by 4 bases and J by 4 bases, with 15 bases between. The length of the CDR3 is 14 residues. Germline V CDR1 and CDR2: SGHNT, YYREEE (reference sequence). The CDR3: CASSLSDSTYEQYF. The CDR3 nucleotides read TGTGCCAGCAGCCTGTCGGACTCAACTTACGAGCAGTACTTC.

The genes are TRBV5-8 and TRBJ1-1, with D tentatively TRBD1 (6 bases). CDR1 is SGHTS, CDR2 YDEGEE, per germline. V was clipped by 3 bases and J by 4 bases, with 10 bases between them. The length of the CDR3 is 13 residues. CDR3 sequence: CASSWRGGTEAFF. CDR3 nucleotides: TGTGCCAGCAGCTGGAGAGGGGGCACTGAAGCTTTCTTT.

For the CDR3, the DNA is TGTGCCAGCAGCCAACTTTATGGAACAGATAATGAAAAACTGTTTTTT. Its translation is CASSQLYGTDNEKLFF. The rearrangement joins TRBV11-1 to TRBJ1-4; D is undetermined. CDR3 size: 16 residues. V lost 5 bases and J 4 bases, leaving 17 bases between the germline ends. Per germline, CDR1 SGHAT and CDR2 FQDESV (reference sequence).

The CDR3 nucleotides are TGTGCCAGCAGCCCCGCGGGGGGTGCTTTCTTT. This codes for CASSPAGGAFF. The chain carries TRBV7-9 and TRBJ1-1; tentatively, D is TRBD1 (5 bases). The V and J ends lost 5 bases and 11 bases respectively, with 12 bases between them. The CDR3 runs to 11 residues. CDR1 and CDR2 from the germline V gene are SEHNR and FQNEAQ (reference sequence).

The V call is TRBV4-1, the J call TRBJ1-2; a weak D match, TRBD1 (6 bases). This CDR3 has 12 residues. Germline CDR1 MGHRA, CDR2 YSYEKL. The V gene lost 5 bases and the J gene lost 7 bases, with 11 bases spanning the gap. This CDR3 is CASSVTGTGYTF. The CDR3 nucleotides are TGCGCCAGCAGCGTAACAGGGACTGGCTACACCTTC.

The count of this clone is one. The chain links TRBV10-2 to TRBJ1-2; D is undetermined. Deletions cut 5 bases from V and 6 bases from J, with 10 bases between. Germline lookup yields CDR1 WSHSY and CDR2 SAAADI. The CDR3 has 12 amino acids. The CDR3 DNA is TGCGCCAGCAGTCCGACACCAGATGGCTACACCTTC. Its protein is CASSPTPDGYTF.

The chain is built from TRBV5-6 and TRBJ1-4; D perhaps matches TRBD1 (6 bases). The CDR3 runs 13 residues. CDR1 is SGHDT and CDR2 is YYEEEE in the germline V gene. Trimming left V 0 bases short and J 7 bases short, with 7 bases between. The CDR3 is CASSLVGGEKLFF. The CDR3 region has the DNA TGTGCCAGCAGCTTGGTAGGGGGTGAAAAACTGTTTTTT.

This clone is classed as medium-sized. The chain has TRBV6-6 and TRBJ2-1, with D maybe TRBD1 (6 bases). The length of the CDR3 is 12 residues. V gave up 9 bases and J gave up 7 bases, with 13 bases separating them. CDR1 MNHNY and CDR2 SVGAGI come from the germline V gene (reference sequence). The CDR3 reads CASITGSNEQFF. The DNA for the CDR3 is TGTGCCAGTATAACAGGGTCGAATGAGCAGTTCTTC.

The chain is built from TRBV7-9 and TRBJ1-2; D not resolved. Germline lookup yields CDR1 SEHNR and CDR2 FQNEAQ (reference sequence). The V and J ends lost 1 base and 0 bases respectively, with 6 bases between them. This CDR3 is 14 amino acids long. The CDR3 region is CASSLDGANYGYTF. The DNA of the CDR3 is TGTGCCAGCAGCTTAGACGGAGCTAACTATGGCTACACCTTC.

This clone has just one count. This sequence joins TRBV11-3 and TRBJ2-5; D is perhaps TRBD2 (6 bases). This CDR3 contains 13 residues. Per germline, CDR1 SGHNT and CDR2 YENEEA. Trimming left V 1 base short and J 6 bases short, with 9 bases between. CDR3 in amino acids: CASSLGTTQTQYF. Here the CDR3 DNA reads TGTGCCAGCAGCTTAGGGACTACCCAGACCCAGTACTTC.

In nucleotides, the CDR3 is TGTGCCAGTGGACAGGGGGCGGGTGAGCAGTTCTTC. It specifies CASGQGAGEQFF. The genes are TRBV11-3 and TRBJ2-1; 11 bases map to TRBD1. Germline V gives CDR1 SGHNT, CDR2 YENEEA. CDR3 size: 12 residues. Unmatched junction bases numbered 4, after V lost 9 bases and J lost 9 bases.

The chain has TRBV5-1 and TRBJ2-5, with D possibly being TRBD2 (6 bases). Trimming removed 0 bases from V and 5 bases from J, with 14 bases in between. The V gene's germline CDR1 is SGHRS and CDR2 YFSETQ. There are 15 residues in the CDR3. In DNA form, the CDR3 reads TGCGCCAGCAGCTTGGAAGTTAACGGAGGGGAGACCCAGTACTTC. Its translation: CASSLEVNGGETQYF.

The rearrangement links TRBV2 to TRBJ2-3; 13 nucleotides match TRBD2. CDR3 length: 17 residues. In germline, CDR1 is SNHLY, CDR2 FYNNEI. The trim removed 7 bases at V and 0 bases at J, leaving 7 bases unmatched. Here the CDR3 reads CASKTSGGQYSTDTQYF. As DNA, the CDR3 is TGTGCCAGCAAGACTAGCGGGGGGCAATATAGCACAGATACGCAGTATTTT.

Only one count was recorded for this clone. The V and J genes are TRBV5-1 and TRBJ2-1; 9 bases align to TRBD2. The germline gives CDR1 SGHRS, CDR2 YFSETQ. V dropped 4 bases and J dropped 3; count of bases not matched to a gene: 8. The CDR3 loop spans 16 amino acids. The CDR3 sequence is CASSPNSGGLYNEQFF. CDR3 bases: TGCGCCAGCAGCCCCAATAGCGGGGGCCTCTACAATGAGCAGTTCTTC.

CDR3 nucleotide sequence: TGTGCCAGCAGCTTAGTCCCAGATGAGCAGTTCTTC. This sequence encodes CASSLVPDEQFF. This chain connects TRBV7-9 to TRBJ2-1; no clear D. The CDR3 covers 12 residues. Per germline, CDR1 SEHNR and CDR2 FQNEAQ (reference sequence). Deletions cut 1 base from V and 8 bases from J, with 6 bases between.

The V call is TRBV29-1, the J call TRBJ2-1; tentatively, D is TRBD2 (6 bases). CDR1 is SQVTM, CDR2 ANQGSEA, per germline. CDR3 length: 12 residues. V shed 1 base and J shed 8 bases, with 9 bases lying between them. This CDR3 is CSVEGLDDEQFF. The CDR3 DNA reads as TGCAGCGTTGAAGGACTAGACGATGAGCAGTTCTTC.

The gene calls are TRBV28 and TRBJ1-4; possible D gene TRBD1, 5 bases. The CDR3 loop spans 15 amino acids. V was cut by 3 bases and J by 7 bases, with 15 bases left in between. CDR1 MDHEN and CDR2 SYDVKM come from the germline V gene. In nucleotides, the CDR3 is TGTGCCAGCAGTTTGCCGGAGGGGTGGGGTGAAAAACTGTTTTTT. Protein product: CASSLPEGWGEKLFF. The entire variable domain, with the rest obtained from reference TRBV28 and TRBJ1-4, is as follows: DVKVTQSSRYLVKRTGEKVFLECVQDMDHENMFWYRQDPGLGLRLIYFSYDVKMKEKGDIPEGYSVSREKKERFSLILESASTNQTSMYLCASSLPEGWGEKLFFGSGTQLSVL.

This chain joins TRBV28 and TRBJ1-3, with D unclear. The length of the CDR3 is 14 residues. The V end was cut by 1 base, the J end by 2 bases, with 6 bases between. Germline loops: CDR1 MDHEN, CDR2 SYDVKM. For the CDR3, the DNA is TGTGCCAGCAGTTTATCGGGTCCTGGAAACACCATATATTTT. It encodes CASSLSGPGNTIYF.

J is TRBJ2-7 and V is TRBV6-6, with a tentative D call TRBD2 (5 bases). The CDR3 spans 14 residues. V was trimmed by 5 bases and J by 4 bases, leaving 15 bases between them. The V gene's germline CDR1 is MNHNY and CDR2 SVGAGI (reference sequence). CDR3: CASSPGIAGYEQYF. In nucleotides, the CDR3 is TGTGCCAGCAGTCCCGGGATAGCAGGATACGAGCAGTACTTC.